This T cell receptor beta chain was recovered during a study of cytomegalovirus exposure and HLA in healthy donors. Study-level points and caveats: 16,951 TCR beta sequences were associated with HLA alleles at 0.05 false discovery rate in a later analysis.

The PCR had 60 Vbeta and 13 Jbeta primers. Repertoires were generated with immunoSEQ multiplex PCR, while TCRdb's copy carries only in-frame clones and drops some. The table records roughly 150,000 clones, approximately 80% of them present only once. Concerning this clone: Its matching antigen is unknown.

Trimming shortened V by 5 bases and J by 3 bases, and 8 bases separated the two germline ends. Germline V lookup: CDR1 SEHNR, CDR2 FQNEAQ (reference sequence). The CDR3 loop spans 12 amino acids. This TCR was sampled from a woman between 40 and 55 years old in good health and CMV-seronegative. What was sequenced was PBMCs. V is TRBV7-9 and J is TRBJ2-7; no clear D gene. The DNA of the CDR3 is TGTGCCAGCAGCGGTGCGAGCTACGAGCAGTACTTC. Protein sequence: CASSGASYEQYF.